One and the same sample provided the 8 T cell receptor beta chains below, sequenced in a study of identical twins. TCRdb redid the calling of the 5' RACE reads with MiXCR, one entry per CDR3 protein. This sample carries about 700,000 distinct CDR3 sequences, 6% to 6.5% of them seen once, and the ten largest clones take 1.5% to 2%. The sequenced material came from naive T cells sorted from blood. All receptors come from a man between 18 and 35 years old in good health.

This clonotype came up a few times. The chain has TRBV14 and TRBJ1-6, with D maybe TRBD1 (5 bases). The CDR3 totals 14 residues. Germline CDR1 SGHDN, CDR2 FVKESK. V shed 6 bases and J shed 6 bases, with 12 bases lying between them. For the CDR3, the DNA is TGTGCCAGCAGAACCCAAGGGGCTAATTCACCCCTCCACTTT. This sequence encodes CASRTQGANSPLHF. Full variable domain (outside the CDR3, taken from reference TRBV14 and TRBJ1-6): EAGVTQFPSHSVIEKGQTVTLRCDPISGHDNLYWYRRVMGKEIKFLLHFVKESKQDESGMPNNRFLAERTGGTYSTLKVQPAELEDSGVYFCASRTQGANSPLHFGNGTRLTVT.

This clonotype occurred many times. The V call is TRBV20-1, the J call TRBJ1-4; TRBD1 aligns across 8 bases. Germline assignment: CDR1 DFQATT and CDR2 SNEGSKA (reference sequence). With V trimmed by 8 bases and J by 4 bases, 3 bases remained unmatched. This CDR3 comprises 12 residues. The CDR3 DNA follows: TGCAGTATGACAGGGGTTAATGAAAAACTGTTTTTT. Its protein is CSMTGVNEKLFF.

This clonotype was detected ten times or more. The chain combines TRBV29-1 with TRBJ2-1; perhaps TRBD2 as D (5 bases). Germline CDR1 reads SQVTM; CDR2 reads ANQGSEA. With 6 bases removed from V and 8 bases from J, the gap between germline ends came to 17 bases. CDR3 length equals 13 residues. The chain's CDR3 is CSVGGWAADEQFF. DNA of the CDR3: TGCAGCGTCGGAGGCTGGGCTGCGGATGAGCAGTTCTTC.

The CDR3 region is CASSTDRRTQYF. The CDR3 bases are TGTGCCAGTAGTACTGACAGGAGAACGCAGTATTTT. The chain joins TRBV19 to TRBJ2-3, with D tentatively TRBD1 (6 bases). Per germline, CDR1 LNHDA and CDR2 SQIVND (reference sequence). This CDR3 has 12 residues. V was clipped by 4 bases and J by 9 bases, with 11 bases between them.

In its sample, this clonotype was seen many times. V usage is TRBV6-1 and J usage is TRBJ2-7; maybe TRBD1 (5 bases). This CDR3 region has 16 residues. Germline V lookup: CDR1 MNHNS, CDR2 SASEGT. With 6 bases removed from V and 0 bases from J, the gap between germline ends came to 18 bases. Here the CDR3 DNA reads TGTGCCAGCAGAAAAGGTAGTGACAGTGCCTCCTACGAGCAGTACGTC. As protein: CASRKGSDSASYEQYV.

This clonotype has a handful of counts. This sequence joins TRBV7-9 and TRBJ2-1; 10 bases line up with TRBD2. This CDR3 is built from 14 residues. In germline, CDR1 is SEHNR, CDR2 FQNEAQ (reference sequence). With V trimmed by 4 bases and J by 9 bases, 6 bases remained unmatched. The CDR3 region has the DNA TGTGCCAGCAGCTCGCTAGCGGGAGACGGTGAGCAGTTCTTC. Its protein is CASSSLAGDGEQFF.

This clonotype was detected ten times or more. The chain employs TRBV4-1 and TRBJ2-4; D is unresolved. V lost 1 base to trimming and J lost 1 base, with 5 bases between them. In germline, CDR1 is MGHRA, CDR2 YSYEKL. The CDR3 spans 14 residues. CDR3 region: CASSQVGAKNIQYF. The DNA of the CDR3 is TGCGCCAGCAGCCAAGTTGGGGCCAAAAACATTCAGTACTTC.

This clonotype was picked up many times. The DNA for the CDR3 is TGCAGTGCTAGTTTGGACAGGAATCAGCCCCAGCATTTT. The encoded protein is CSASLDRNQPQHF. The chain employs TRBV20-1 and TRBJ1-5; 7 bases fit TRBD1. This CDR3 comprises 13 residues. The V gene's germline CDR1 is DFQATT and CDR2 SNEGSKA (reference sequence). The junction had 3 bases not matched to a gene; V was cut back by 3 bases and J by 4 bases.